This TCR beta chain was identified in a study of metastatic and nonmetastatic thyroid tumors. About the research overall: Repertoires from blood and tumor or nodule tissue of malignant and benign thyroid patients were compared. General study results and limits: Across blood and tumor, TCR beta diversity in malignant thyroid tumors was reportedly significantly higher than in benign nodules.

Germline CDR1 is MDHEN and CDR2 is SYDVKM. The CDR3 contains 13 residues. Trimming took 2 bases from V and 7 from J; bases not matched to a gene: 4. All patients reached thyroid surgery having received no treatment beforehand. This clone came up a few times. The antigen remains undetermined. Original processing methods: What underpinned the distant-metastasis classifier for papillary thyroid cancer was the set of CDR3 differences across clinicopathological groups. TCRdb re-analyzed the PCR reads using MiXCR. TCRdb, rather than the study authors, made the V and J calls. The table includes some 17,000 clones, 22% detected once.

V is TRBV28 and J is TRBJ2-7; 8 nucleotides align to TRBD2. The source material was adjacent normal tissue. The origin of this receptor is a female donor with papillary thyroid cancer or a benign thyroid nodule (not recorded which). Some clones in this sample may be carry-over from other donors' samples. The CDR3 region is CASSLSGSNEQYF. For the CDR3, the DNA is TGTGCCAGCAGTTTAAGCGGGAGTAATGAGCAGTACTTC.